This T cell receptor beta chain was identified in a study of blood T cell repertoires in COVID-19. CDR1 and CDR2 from the germline V gene are LNHDA and SQIVND (reference sequence). V shed 9 bases and J 5 bases; nucleotides not matched to a gene: 11. This CDR3 is 15 amino acids long. TCRdb keeps only in-frame clones here, not all; method: immunoSEQ multiplex PCR. The sample gives 55,000 to 80,000 clones, roughly 87% of which show up once; about 8.9% is in the top ten. The clonotype comes from a man aged 50 to 60 with active COVID-19. Material: peripheral blood. The rearrangement joins TRBV19 to TRBJ2-2; TRBD2 matches 8 bases. The CDR3 nucleotides read TGTGCCAGACTCCTCCCTCCGGGGGGGACCGGGGAGCTGTTTTTT. Encoded protein: CARLLPPGGTGELFF.